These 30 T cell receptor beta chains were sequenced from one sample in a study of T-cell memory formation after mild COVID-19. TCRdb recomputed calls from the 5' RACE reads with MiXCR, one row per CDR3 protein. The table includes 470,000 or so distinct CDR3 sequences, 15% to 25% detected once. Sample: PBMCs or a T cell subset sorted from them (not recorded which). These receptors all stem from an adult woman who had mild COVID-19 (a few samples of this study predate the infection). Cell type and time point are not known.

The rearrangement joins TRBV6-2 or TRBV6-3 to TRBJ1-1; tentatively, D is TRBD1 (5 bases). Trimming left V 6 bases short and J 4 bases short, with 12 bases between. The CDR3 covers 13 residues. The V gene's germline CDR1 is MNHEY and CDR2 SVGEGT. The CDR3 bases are TGTGCCAGCAGGACCTCCGGGGGCACTGAAGCTTTCTTT. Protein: CASRTSGGTEAFF.

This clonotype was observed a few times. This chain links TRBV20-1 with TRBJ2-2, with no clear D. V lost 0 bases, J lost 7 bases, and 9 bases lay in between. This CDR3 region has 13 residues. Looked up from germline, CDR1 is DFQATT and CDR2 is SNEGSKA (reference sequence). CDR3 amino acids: CSARDGGRGELFF. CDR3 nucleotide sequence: TGCAGTGCTAGAGATGGTGGGCGCGGGGAGCTGTTTTTT.

The CDR3 DNA is TGTGCCAGCAGCCAAGAGAACGGGGGCGTTTACGAGCAGTACTTC. Residues: CASSQENGGVYEQYF. This chain links TRBV4-2 with TRBJ2-7; possibly TRBD1 or TRBD2 for D (6 bases each). CDR1 is LGHNA and CDR2 is YNFKEQ in the germline V gene. V was shortened by 0 bases and J by 4 bases, with 13 bases between the two germline ends. The length of the CDR3 is 15 residues.

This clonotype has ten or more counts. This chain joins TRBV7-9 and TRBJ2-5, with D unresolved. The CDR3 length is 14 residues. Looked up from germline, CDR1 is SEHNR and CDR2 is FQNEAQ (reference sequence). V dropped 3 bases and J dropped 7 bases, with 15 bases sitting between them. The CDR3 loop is CASSFGSDHGTQYF. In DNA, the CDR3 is TGTGCCAGCAGCTTCGGCAGCGACCATGGGACCCAGTACTTC.

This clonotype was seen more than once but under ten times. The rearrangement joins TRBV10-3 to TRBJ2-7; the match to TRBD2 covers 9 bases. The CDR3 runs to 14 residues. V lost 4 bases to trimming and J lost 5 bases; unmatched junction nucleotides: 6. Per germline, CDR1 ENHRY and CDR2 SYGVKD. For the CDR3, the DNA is TGTGCCATCAGTGCTGGCGGGGGGGCCCACGAGCAGTACTTC. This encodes CAISAGGGAHEQYF.

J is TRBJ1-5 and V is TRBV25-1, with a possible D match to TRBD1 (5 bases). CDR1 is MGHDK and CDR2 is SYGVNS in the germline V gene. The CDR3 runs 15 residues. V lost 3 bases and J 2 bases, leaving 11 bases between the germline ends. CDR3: CASSEGRAGNQPQHF. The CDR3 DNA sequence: TGTGCCAGCAGTGAGGGACGTGCCGGCAATCAGCCCCAGCATTTT.

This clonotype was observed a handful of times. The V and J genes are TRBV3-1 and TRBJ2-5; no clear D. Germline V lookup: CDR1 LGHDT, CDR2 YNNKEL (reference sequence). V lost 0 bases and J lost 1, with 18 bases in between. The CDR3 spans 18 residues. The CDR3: CASSQESVSFARQETQYF. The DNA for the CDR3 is TGTGCCAGCAGCCAAGAGAGTGTTAGCTTTGCCCGCCAAGAGACCCAGTACTTC.

This CDR3 is CASSRTGRYGYTF. Written as DNA, the CDR3 is TGTGCCAGCAGCCGGACAGGACGTTATGGCTACACCTTC. The chain couples TRBV14 to TRBJ1-2; 7 bases line up with TRBD1. CDR1 and CDR2 from the germline V gene are SGHDN and FVKESK. The CDR3 spans 13 residues. J was trimmed by 5 bases and V by 4 bases; bases with no gene match: 4.

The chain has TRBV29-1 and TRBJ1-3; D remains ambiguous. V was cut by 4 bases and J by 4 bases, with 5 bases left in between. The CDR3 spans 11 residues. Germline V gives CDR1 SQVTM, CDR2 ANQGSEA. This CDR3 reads CSVVGGNTIYF. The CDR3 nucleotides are TGCAGCGTTGTAGGGGGAAACACCATATATTTT. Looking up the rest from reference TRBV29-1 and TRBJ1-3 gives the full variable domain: SAVISQKPSRDICQRGTSLTIQCQVDSQVTMMFWYRQQPGQSLTLIATANQGSEATYESGFVIDKFPISRPNLTFSTLTVSNMSPEDSSIYLCSVVGGNTIYFGEGSWLTVV.

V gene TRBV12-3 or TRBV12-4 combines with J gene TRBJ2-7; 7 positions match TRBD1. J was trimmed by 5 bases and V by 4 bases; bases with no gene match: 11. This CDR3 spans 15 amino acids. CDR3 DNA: TGTGCCAGCAGTTATTTCCCCGACAGGGCCCACGAGCAGTACTTC. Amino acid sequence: CASSYFPDRAHEQYF.

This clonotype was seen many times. The CDR3, as DNA: TGCGCCAGCAGCCAAGATGGGGGAGGCACTGAAGCTTTCTTT. It encodes CASSQDGGGTEAFF. The genes are TRBV4-3 and TRBJ1-1; D possibly corresponds to TRBD1 (5 bases). The CDR3 loop spans 14 amino acids. With 0 bases removed from V and 4 bases from J, the gap between germline ends came to 9 bases. The germline V gene encodes CDR1 LGHNA and CDR2 YSLEER.

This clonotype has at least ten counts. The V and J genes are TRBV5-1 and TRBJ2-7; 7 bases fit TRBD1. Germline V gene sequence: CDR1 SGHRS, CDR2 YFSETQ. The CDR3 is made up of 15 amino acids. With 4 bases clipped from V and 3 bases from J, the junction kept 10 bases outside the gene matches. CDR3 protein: CASSPIRDRVYEQYF. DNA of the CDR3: TGCGCCAGCAGCCCAATTAGGGACAGAGTCTACGAGCAGTACTTC.

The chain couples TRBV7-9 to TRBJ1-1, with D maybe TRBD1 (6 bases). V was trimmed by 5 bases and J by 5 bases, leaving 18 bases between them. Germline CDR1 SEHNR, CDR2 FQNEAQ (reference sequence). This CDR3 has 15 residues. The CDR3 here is CASSISSGGGTEAFF. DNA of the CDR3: TGTGCCAGCAGCATATCGTCGGGGGGCGGGACTGAAGCTTTCTTT.

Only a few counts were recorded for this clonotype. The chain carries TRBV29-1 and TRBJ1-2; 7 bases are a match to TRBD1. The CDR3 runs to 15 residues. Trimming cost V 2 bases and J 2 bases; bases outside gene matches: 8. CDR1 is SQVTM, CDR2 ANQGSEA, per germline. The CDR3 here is CSVEFYGTANYGYTF. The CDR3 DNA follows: TGCAGCGTTGAATTTTATGGGACAGCAAACTATGGCTACACCTTC.

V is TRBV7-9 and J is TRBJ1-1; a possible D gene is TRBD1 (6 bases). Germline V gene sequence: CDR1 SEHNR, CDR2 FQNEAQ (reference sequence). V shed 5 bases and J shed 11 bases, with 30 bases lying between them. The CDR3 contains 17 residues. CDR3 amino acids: CASSPNSGPPRGTGAFF. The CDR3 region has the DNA TGTGCCAGCAGCCCAAACTCCGGCCCCCCTAGGGGGACTGGGGCTTTCTTT.

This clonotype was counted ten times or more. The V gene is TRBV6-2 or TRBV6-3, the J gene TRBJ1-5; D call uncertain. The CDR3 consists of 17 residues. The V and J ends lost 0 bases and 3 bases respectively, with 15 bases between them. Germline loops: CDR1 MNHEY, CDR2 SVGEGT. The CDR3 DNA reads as TGTGCCAGCAGTTACTCGATGATCAGGTTCCACAATCAGCCCCAGCATTTT. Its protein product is CASSYSMIRFHNQPQHF.

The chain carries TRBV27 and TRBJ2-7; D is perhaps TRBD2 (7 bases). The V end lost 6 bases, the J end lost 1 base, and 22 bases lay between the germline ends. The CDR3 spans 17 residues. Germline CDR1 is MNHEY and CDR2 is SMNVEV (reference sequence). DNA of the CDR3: TGTGCCAGCAGCAGTTTGTTCGAGGGGGGGCTATCCTACGAGCAGTACTTC. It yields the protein CASSSLFEGGLSYEQYF.

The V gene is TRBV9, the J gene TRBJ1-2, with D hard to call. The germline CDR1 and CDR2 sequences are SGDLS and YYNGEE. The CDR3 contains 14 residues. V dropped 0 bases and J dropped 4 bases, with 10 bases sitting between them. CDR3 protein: CASSVEGPSYGYTF. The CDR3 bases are TGTGCCAGCAGCGTAGAGGGCCCCAGCTATGGCTACACCTTC.

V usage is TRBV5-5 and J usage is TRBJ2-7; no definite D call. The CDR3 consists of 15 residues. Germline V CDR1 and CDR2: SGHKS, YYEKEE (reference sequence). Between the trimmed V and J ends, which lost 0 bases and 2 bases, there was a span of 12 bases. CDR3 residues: CASSLGLGITYEQYF. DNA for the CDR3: TGTGCCAGCAGCTTGGGTCTGGGAATCACCTACGAGCAGTACTTC.

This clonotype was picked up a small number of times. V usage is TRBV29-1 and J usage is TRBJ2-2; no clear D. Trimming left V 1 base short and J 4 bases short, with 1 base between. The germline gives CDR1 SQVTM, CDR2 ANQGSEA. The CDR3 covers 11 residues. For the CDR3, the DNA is TGCAGCGTTGAAGGCACCGGGGAGCTGTTTTTT. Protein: CSVEGTGELFF.

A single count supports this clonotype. CDR3 nucleotide sequence: TGTGCCAGCAGTTTAAAGCGGAGTAATCAGCCCCAGCATTTT. Translation: CASSLKRSNQPQHF. The chain links TRBV12-3 or TRBV12-4 to TRBJ1-5; no firm D call. The CDR3 totals 14 residues. Trimming took off 2 bases at V and 4 bases at J, with 9 bases between the two ends.

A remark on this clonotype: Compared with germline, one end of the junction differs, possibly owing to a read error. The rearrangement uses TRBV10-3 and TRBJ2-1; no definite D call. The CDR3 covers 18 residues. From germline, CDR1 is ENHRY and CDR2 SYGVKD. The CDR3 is CAISEYDSASASYNEQFF. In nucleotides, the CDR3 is TGTGCCATCAGTGAGTACGACTCAGCGAGCGCTTCCTATAATGAGCAGTTCTTC.

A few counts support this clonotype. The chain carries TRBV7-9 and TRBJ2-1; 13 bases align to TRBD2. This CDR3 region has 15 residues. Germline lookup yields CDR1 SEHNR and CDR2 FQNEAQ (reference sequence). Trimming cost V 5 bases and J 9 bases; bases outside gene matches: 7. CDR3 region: CASSTGLAGVGEQFF. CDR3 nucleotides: TGTGCCAGCAGCACCGGACTAGCGGGGGTAGGTGAGCAGTTCTTC.

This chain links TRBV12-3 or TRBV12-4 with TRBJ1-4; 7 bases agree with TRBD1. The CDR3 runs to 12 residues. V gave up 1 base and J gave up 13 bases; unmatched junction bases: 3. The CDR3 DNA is TGTGCCAGCAGTTTAGAGGACAGGCGACTGTTTTTT. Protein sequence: CASSLEDRRLFF.

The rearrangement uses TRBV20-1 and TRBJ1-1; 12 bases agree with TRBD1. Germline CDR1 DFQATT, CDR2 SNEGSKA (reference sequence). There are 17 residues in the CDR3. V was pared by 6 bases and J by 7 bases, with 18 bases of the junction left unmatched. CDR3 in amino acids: CSATIPPGQGAGDEAFF. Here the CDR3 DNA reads TGCAGTGCCACGATACCTCCGGGACAGGGGGCCGGGGATGAAGCTTTCTTT.

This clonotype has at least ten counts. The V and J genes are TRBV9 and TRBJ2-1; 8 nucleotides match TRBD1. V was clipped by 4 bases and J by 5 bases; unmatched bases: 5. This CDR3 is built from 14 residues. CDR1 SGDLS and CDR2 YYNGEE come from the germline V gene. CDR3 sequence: CASSPRTGNNEQFF. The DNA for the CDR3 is TGTGCCAGCAGCCCCCGGACAGGGAACAATGAGCAGTTCTTC.

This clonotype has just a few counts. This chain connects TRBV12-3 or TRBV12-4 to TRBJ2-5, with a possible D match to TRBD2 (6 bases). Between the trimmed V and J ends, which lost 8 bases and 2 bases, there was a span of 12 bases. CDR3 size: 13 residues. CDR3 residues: CASLGGSQETQYF. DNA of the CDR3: TGTGCCAGCCTGGGGGGATCTCAAGAGACCCAGTACTTC.

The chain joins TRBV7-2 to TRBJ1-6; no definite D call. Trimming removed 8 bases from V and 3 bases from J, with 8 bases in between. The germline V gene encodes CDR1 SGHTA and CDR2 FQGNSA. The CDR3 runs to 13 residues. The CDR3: CASSGNYNSPLHF. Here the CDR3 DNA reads TGTGCCAGCTCGGGCAACTATAATTCACCCCTCCACTTT.

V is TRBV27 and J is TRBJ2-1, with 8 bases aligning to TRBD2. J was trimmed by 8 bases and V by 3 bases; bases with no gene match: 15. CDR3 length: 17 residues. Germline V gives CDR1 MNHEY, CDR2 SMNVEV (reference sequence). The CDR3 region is CASSFSGGALDFYEQFF. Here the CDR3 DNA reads TGTGCCAGCAGTTTCTCCGGGGGGGCGCTTGATTTCTATGAGCAGTTCTTC.

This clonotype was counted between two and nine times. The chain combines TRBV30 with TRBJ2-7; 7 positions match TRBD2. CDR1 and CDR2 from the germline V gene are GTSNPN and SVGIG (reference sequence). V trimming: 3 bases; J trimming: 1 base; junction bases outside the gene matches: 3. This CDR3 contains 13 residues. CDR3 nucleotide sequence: TGTGCCTGGAGGAGCGGGATTTCCTACGAGCAGTACTTC. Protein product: CAWRSGISYEQYF.